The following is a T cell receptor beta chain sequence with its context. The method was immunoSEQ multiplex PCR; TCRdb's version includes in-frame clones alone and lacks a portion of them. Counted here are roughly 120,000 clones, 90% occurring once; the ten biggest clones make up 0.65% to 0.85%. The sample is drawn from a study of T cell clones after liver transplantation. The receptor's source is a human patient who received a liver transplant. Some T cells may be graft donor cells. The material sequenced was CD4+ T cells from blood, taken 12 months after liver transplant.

CDR3 DNA sequence: TGTGCCAGCAGCAAAGGGCGGGACAGAAAATGCAACACTGAAGCTTTCTTT. This encodes CASSKGRDRKCNTEAFF. The chain links TRBV21-1 to TRBJ1-1; the table calls TRBD1, which could not be checked here. TRBV21-1 corresponds to a pseudogene. This CDR3 has 17 residues.